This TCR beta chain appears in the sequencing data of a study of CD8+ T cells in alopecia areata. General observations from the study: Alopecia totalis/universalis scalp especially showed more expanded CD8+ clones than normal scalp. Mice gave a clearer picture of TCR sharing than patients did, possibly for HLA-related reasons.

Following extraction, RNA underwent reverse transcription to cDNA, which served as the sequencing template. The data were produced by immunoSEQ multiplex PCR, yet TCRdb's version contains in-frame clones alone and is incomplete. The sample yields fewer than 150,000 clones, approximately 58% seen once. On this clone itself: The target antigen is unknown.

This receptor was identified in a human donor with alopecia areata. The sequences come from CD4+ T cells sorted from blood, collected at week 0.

CDR3 coding DNA: TGTGCCAGCAGCAGATCCCGGGGGGGCCGCTACAATGAGCAGTTCTTC. It translates to CASSRSRGGRYNEQFF. V usage is TRBV7-2 and J usage is TRBJ2-1, with 8 bases matching TRBD2. The V and J ends lost 5 bases and 3 bases, in that order; junction bases with no gene match: 9. Germline CDR1 SGHTA, CDR2 FQGNSA. There are 16 residues in the CDR3.